The clone carrying this TCR beta chain was observed a few times. As yet, its antigen is unknown. The sample is drawn from a study of identical twins. Each CDR3 protein gets one entry after TCRdb re-called the 5' RACE reads with MiXCR. The sample lists hundreds of thousands of distinct CDR3 sequences, 15% to 20% occurring once. Broader study findings: Fewer insertions marked abundant cord blood beta clonotypes; young adult naive trended weakly, memory not at all.

Germline V gene data show CDR1 as SGHNT and CDR2 as YENEEA. This CDR3 spans 12 amino acids. V lost 4 bases and J lost 13, with 11 bases in between. A further study also used this sample, focusing on T cells expressing NK-cell markers. That study adds: Most of the eight sequenced donors tested HCMV-seropositive; one tested seronegative. Of the CD8+ T cells in 5 to 7 donors, roughly 1.0-7.5% belonged to dominant NKG2C+ clonotypes.

The sequence was obtained from a woman aged 18 to 35 in good health. The chain employs TRBV11-3 and TRBJ1-6; no reliable D call. Sequenced: PBMCs. CDR3 in amino acids: CASSSSSGPLHF. CDR3 bases: TGTGCCAGCAGCTCGAGTAGCGGGCCCCTCCACTTT.